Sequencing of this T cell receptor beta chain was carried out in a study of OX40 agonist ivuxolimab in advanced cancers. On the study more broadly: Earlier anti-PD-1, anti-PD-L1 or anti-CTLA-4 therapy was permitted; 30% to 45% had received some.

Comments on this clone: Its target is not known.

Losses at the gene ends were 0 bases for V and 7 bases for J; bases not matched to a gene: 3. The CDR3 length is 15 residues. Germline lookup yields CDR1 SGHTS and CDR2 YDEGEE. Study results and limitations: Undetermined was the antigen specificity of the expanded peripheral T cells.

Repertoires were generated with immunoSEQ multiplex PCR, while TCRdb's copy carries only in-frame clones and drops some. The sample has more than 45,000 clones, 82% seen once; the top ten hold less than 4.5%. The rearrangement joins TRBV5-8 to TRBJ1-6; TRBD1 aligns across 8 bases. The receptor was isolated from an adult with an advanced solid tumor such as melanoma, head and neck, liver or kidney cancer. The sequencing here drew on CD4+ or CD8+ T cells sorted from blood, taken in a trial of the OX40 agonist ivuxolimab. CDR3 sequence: CASSLGQGLNSPLHF. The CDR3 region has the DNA TGTGCCAGCAGCTTGGGACAGGGGCTAAATTCACCCCTCCACTTT.